Listed below are T cell receptor beta chains from one sample, sequenced in a study of blood T cell repertoires in COVID-19. Clones were sequenced by immunoSEQ multiplex PCR, and TCRdb holds only the in-frame ones, with some missing. The profile covers some 90,000 clones, with approximately 87% appearing a single time and approximately 10% taken by the ten largest. Sequencing input: peripheral blood. Every receptor here comes from a human donor in a cohort sampled during active COVID-19. CDR3s include the opening cysteine and the closing phenylalanine or tryptophan. Each record gives: clone size, V gene, D gene, J gene, CDR3 DNA, CDR3 protein. A D gene is named only where the DNA matches it firmly. Clone size appears in some rows only: once, few, many, or a class for an expanded clone.

>-|TRBV2|-|TRBJ2-3
TGTGCCAGCAACGGGCGGGGGCGGATAGATACGCAGTATTTT
CASNGRGRIDTQYF
>-|TRBV3-1/TRBV3-2|-|TRBJ1-3
TGTGCCAGCAGCCAGAGGCAGTCCGGAAACACCATATATTTT
CASSQRQSGNTIYF
>-|TRBV4-2|-|TRBJ2-7
TGTGCCAGCAGCTCAAGGGACTCTGGCTTGTACGAGCAGTACTTC
CASSSRDSGLYEQYF
>-|TRBV7-9|TRBD1|TRBJ2-3
TGTGCCAGCAGCTCCCTAGGTTGGCAGGGGGCTAAAAATACAGATACGCAGTATTTT
CASSSLGWQGAKNTDTQYF
>-|TRBV19|-|TRBJ2-2
TGTGCCAGTAGTATTCGCACCGGGGAGCTGTTTTTT
CASSIRTGELFF
>-|TRBV11-2|-|TRBJ2-2
TGTGCCAGCAGCATCGTTACGAACACCGGGGAGCTGTTTTTT
CASSIVTNTGELFF
>-|TRBV18|TRBD1|TRBJ1-6
TGTGCCAGCTCACCCACAGGGGTAGATTCACCCCTCCACTTT
CASSPTGVDSPLHF
>-|TRBV7-9|-|TRBJ1-5
TGTGCCAGCAGCTTAGTTGGTCTAAATCAGCCCCAGCATTTT
CASSLVGLNQPQHF
>-|TRBV5-4|TRBD2|TRBJ2-7
TGTGCCAGCAGCTTGGAAGCGGGAGGGGACTACGAGCAGTACTTC
CASSLEAGGDYEQYF
>-|TRBV19|-|TRBJ1-5
TGTGCCAGTAGTATTGATGAGACAGGTCAGAAAGGGAACAATCAGCCCCAGCATTTT
CASSIDETGQKGNNQPQHF
>-|TRBV3-1/TRBV3-2|TRBD1|TRBJ2-7
TGTGCCAGCAGCCGATCCGGGACAGGGTCCTACGAGCAGTACTTC
CASSRSGTGSYEQYF
>-|TRBV18|TRBD1|TRBJ1-1
TGTGCCAGCTCACCACGGGTCGTGAGACAGGGGACGAACACTGAAGCTTTCTTT
CASSPRVVRQGTNTEAFF
>-|TRBV5-1|TRBD1|TRBJ2-5
TGCGCCAGCAGCGCCGAGACAGGGGTAGTGCAAGAGACCCAGTACTTC
CASSAETGVVQETQYF
>-|TRBV7-3|-|TRBJ2-1
TGTGCCAGCAGCCAAACAGGGTCACCCTCCTACAATGAGCAGTTCTTC
CASSQTGSPSYNEQFF
>-|TRBV7-9|-|TRBJ1-3
TGTGCCAGCAGCTTAGAGCGGTCTCTAGGCTCTGGAAACACCATATATTTT
CASSLERSLGSGNTIYF
>few|TRBV4-1|-|TRBJ1-1
TGCGCCAGCAGCCAACAGTCCTACAGGGCGGAGGCTGAAGCTTTCTTT
CASSQQSYRAEAEAFF
>-|TRBV7-9|TRBD1|TRBJ1-1
TGTGCCAGCAGGTCGACAGGGGGCCCTGAAGCTTTCTTT
CASRSTGGPEAFF
>once|TRBV7-9|-|TRBJ2-3
TGTGCCAGCAGCTCTAGCGGCACAGATACGCAGTATTTT
CASSSSGTDTQYF
>-|TRBV5-4|-|TRBJ1-1
TGTGCCAGCAGGATTGAGGTGAACACTGAAGCTTTCTTT
CASRIEVNTEAFF
>-|TRBV3-1/TRBV3-2|TRBD2|TRBJ2-7
TGTGCCAGCAGCCCCCGGTTGGCTAGCGGGTTCTACGAGCAGTACTTC
CASSPRLASGFYEQYF
>-|TRBV28|TRBD1|TRBJ2-7
TGTGCCAGCAGTCCGGGACAGGCGGCCTACGAGCAGTACTTC
CASSPGQAAYEQYF
>-|TRBV2|TRBD2|TRBJ2-2
TGTGCCTCCACCCCACTAGCGGAAAACACCGGGGAGCTGTTTTTT
CASTPLAENTGELFF
>-|TRBV7-6|TRBD2|TRBJ2-2
TGTGCCAGCAGCTTGTCTACTAGCGGGAACGCCGGGGAGCTGTTTTTT
CASSLSTSGNAGELFF
>-|TRBV5-4|-|TRBJ2-2
TGTGCCAGCAGCCCGCGCGGAGTCAACACCGGGGAGCTGTTTTTT
CASSPRGVNTGELFF
>-|TRBV9|TRBD2|TRBJ2-1
TGTGCCAGCAGCTCCCGACTAGCGGGAGGCTATAGCTCCTACAATGAGCAGTTCTTC
CASSSRLAGGYSSYNEQFF
>few|TRBV19|-|TRBJ1-1
TGTGCCAGTAAAGGACTTGAAAGATTAAACACTGAAGCTTTCTTT
CASKGLERLNTEAFF
>-|TRBV3-1/TRBV3-2|-|TRBJ1-1
TGTGCCAGCAGCCTCCCGGGAGGGACCAACACTGAAGCTTTCTTT
CASSLPGGTNTEAFF
>-|TRBV19|-|TRBJ1-5
TGTGCCAGTAGTACTGGGAGGAATCAGCCCCAGCATTTT
CASSTGRNQPQHF
>-|TRBV7-9|TRBD2|TRBJ2-1
TGTGCCAGCAGCGATAAGACTAGCGGGGGCTCCTACAATGAGCAGTTCTTC
CASSDKTSGGSYNEQFF
>-|TRBV2|TRBD1|TRBJ2-5
TGTGCCAGCAGCATTTCCGGGACAGGACAAGAGACCCAGTACTTC
CASSISGTGQETQYF
>-|TRBV7-9|TRBD2|TRBJ2-1
TGTGCCAGCAGCCCCGCGGGACTAGCGGGGGGCCTCTACAATGAGCAGTTCTTC
CASSPAGLAGGLYNEQFF
>-|TRBV5-1|-|TRBJ2-1
TGCGCCAGCAGCCCATCAGGGGCCCACAATGAGCAGTTCTTC
CASSPSGAHNEQFF
>few|TRBV6-5|-|TRBJ1-2
TGTGCCAGCAGTCCCGAACGGCTAGCTGGCTACACCTTC
CASSPERLAGYTF
>once|TRBV5-4|-|TRBJ1-1
TGTGCCAGCAGCTCCCCAGGGGTTAAAGCTTTCTTT
CASSSPGVKAFF
>-|TRBV10-2|TRBD1|TRBJ1-5
TGCGCCAGCAGCAGGGGACAGGGCAATCAGCCCCAGCATTTT
CASSRGQGNQPQHF
>-|TRBV5-4|TRBD2|TRBJ2-3
TGTGCCAGCAGCGAGCGGGGGGGAACCACAGATACGCAGTATTTT
CASSERGGTTDTQYF
>-|TRBV9|TRBD1|TRBJ1-2
TGTGCCAGCAGCGTAGAGGGGGCGACTGGGGGCTACACCTTC
CASSVEGATGGYTF
>-|TRBV7-2|-|TRBJ2-5
TGTGCCAGCAGCAAGAACTACGGGACTCCCGGGGGGACCCAGTACTTC
CASSKNYGTPGGTQYF
>-|TRBV28|-|TRBJ2-2
TGTGCCAGCAGTTTCGAGCGAGCGAACACCGGGGAGCTGTTTTTT
CASSFERANTGELFF
>-|TRBV5-1|TRBD1|TRBJ2-7
TGCGCCAGCAGCTCCCGACCACAGGGGGCAAGCTCCTACGAGCAGTACTTC
CASSSRPQGASSYEQYF
>-|TRBV2|-|TRBJ2-1
TGTGCCAGCAGCTCCTCCCTAGCGAATGAGCAGTTCTTC
CASSSSLANEQFF
>-|TRBV7-2|TRBD2|TRBJ2-1
TGTGCCAGCAGCTCCGGGCTAGCGGGGGGACAGAATGAGCAGTTCTTC
CASSSGLAGGQNEQFF
>-|TRBV7-9|TRBD2|TRBJ2-2
TGTGCCAGCACCCGGGAGGGGGGCGCCGGGGAGCTGTTTTTT
CASTREGGAGELFF
>-|TRBV5-1|-|TRBJ1-4
TGCGCCAGCAGTCGAGGGTCTAATGAAAAACTGTTTTTT
CASSRGSNEKLFF
>-|TRBV27|TRBD1|TRBJ2-3
TGTGCCAGCGGCCGCGACAGGGGGCGCGAAGATACGCAGTATTTT
CASGRDRGREDTQYF
>-|TRBV9|-|TRBJ1-3
TGTGCCAGCAGCGCGCACCCCGGGACACGGAATGGAGGCACCATATATTTT
CASSAHPGTRNGGTIYF
>few|TRBV15|TRBD1|TRBJ1-2
TGTGCCACCAGCACCAGAGACAGGGGCCGCCTTGAAGACACCTTC
CATSTRDRGRLEDTF
>-|TRBV6-6|TRBD1|TRBJ2-7
TGTGCCAGCAGTTACTCAGGTCAGGGGGTTTCCTACGAGCAGTACTTC
CASSYSGQGVSYEQYF
>-|TRBV3-1/TRBV3-2|TRBD2|TRBJ2-7
TGTGCCAGCAGCCATCTAGCGGGAGGCGCCTACGAGCAGTACTTC
CASSHLAGGAYEQYF
>-|TRBV6-2/TRBV6-3|TRBD2|TRBJ2-3
TGTGCCAGCAGTCTACTAGCGGGGCCGGTTGGGCAGTATTTT
CASSLLAGPVGQYF
>-|TRBV5-8|-|TRBJ1-5
TGTGCCAGCAGCTTGGAGGCAGGGGTTAGCAATCAGCCCCAGCATTTT
CASSLEAGVSNQPQHF
>-|TRBV9|-|TRBJ2-1
TGTGCCAGCAGCGTTACAGGGTCGGACAATGAGCAGTTCTTC
CASSVTGSDNEQFF
>once|TRBV6-5|TRBD1|TRBJ2-1
TGTGCCAGCAGCGCGACAGGGTCCAATGAGCAGTTCTTC
CASSATGSNEQFF
>-|TRBV6-6|TRBD1|TRBJ2-7
TGTGCCAGCAGTACAGGGACAGGGGGAAGCGACGAGCAGTACTTC
CASSTGTGGSDEQYF
>-|TRBV6-5|-|TRBJ1-6
TGTGCCAGCAGCCGACAGAGCTATAATTCACCCCTCCACTTT
CASSRQSYNSPLHF
>-|TRBV11-2|-|TRBJ2-5
TGTGCCAGCAGCTCTATTAGAGGAGAGACCCAGTACTTC
CASSSIRGETQYF
>-|TRBV14|-|TRBJ2-2
TGTGCCAGCAGCCAACTAAACGCTCGGGGCGGGGAGCTGTTTTTT
CASSQLNARGGELFF
>-|TRBV7-9|-|TRBJ2-1
TGTGCCAGCAGCTGGTCCGAGTCTAGTGAGCAGTTCTTC
CASSWSESSEQFF
>-|TRBV7-9|-|TRBJ1-5
TGTGCCAGCAGCTTATACGGAGATAGCAATCAGCCCCAGCATTTT
CASSLYGDSNQPQHF
>-|TRBV10-1|TRBD1|TRBJ1-1
TGCGCCAGCAGTGAGACAGCGGACAGGGGAACTGAAGCTTTCTTT
CASSETADRGTEAFF